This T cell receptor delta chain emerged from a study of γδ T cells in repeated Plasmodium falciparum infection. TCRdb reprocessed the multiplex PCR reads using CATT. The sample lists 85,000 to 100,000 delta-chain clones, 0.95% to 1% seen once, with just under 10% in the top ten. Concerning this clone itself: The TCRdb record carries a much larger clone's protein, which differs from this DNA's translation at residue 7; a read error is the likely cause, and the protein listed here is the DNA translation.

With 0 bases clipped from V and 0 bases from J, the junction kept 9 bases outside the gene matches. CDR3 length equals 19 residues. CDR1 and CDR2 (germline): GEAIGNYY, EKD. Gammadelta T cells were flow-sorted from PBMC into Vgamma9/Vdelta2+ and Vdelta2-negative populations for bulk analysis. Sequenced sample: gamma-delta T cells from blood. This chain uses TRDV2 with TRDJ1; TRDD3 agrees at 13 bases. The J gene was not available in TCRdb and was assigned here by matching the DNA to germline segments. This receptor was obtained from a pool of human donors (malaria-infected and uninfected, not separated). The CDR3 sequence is CACDTVTTGGYDYTDKLIF. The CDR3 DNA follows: TGTGCCTGTGACACCGTAACGACTGGGGGATACGACTACACCGATAAACTCATCTTT.